This TCR beta chain was identified in a study of T cell responses to AZD1222 COVID-19 vaccine. Study-wide context: Some second doses came at about 4 weeks and others at about 12 weeks; these were pooled.

Regarding this clone: The antigen is not known.

Profiled with immunoSEQ multiplex PCR; TCRdb holds only in-frame clones, not every one. The data hold roughly 150,000 clones, with over 75% observed a single time. Study-wide findings and caveats: Across the whole spike, CD4 TCRs peaked at regions 160-218 and 743-854.

The source was peripheral blood, collected on day 0 of AZD1222 vaccination. The source is an adult in good health.

The CDR3 coding sequence is TGCGCCAGCAGCCAAGCGGTTACTAGCGGGGGGGCGGCCGTCAATGAGCAGTTCTTC. It is translated as CASSQAVTSGGAAVNEQFF. This chain connects TRBV4-1 to TRBJ2-1; 13 nucleotides agree with TRBD2. Looked up from germline, CDR1 is MGHRA and CDR2 is YSYEKL. This CDR3 spans 19 amino acids. Trimming removed 1 base from V and 6 bases from J; junction bases left unmatched: 12.